The present T cell receptor beta chain was sequenced within a study of T cell responses to AZD1222 COVID-19 vaccine. Profiled with immunoSEQ multiplex PCR; TCRdb holds only in-frame clones, not every one. The sample has fewer than 90,000 clones, approximately 91% seen once. Trimming pared 7 bases from V and 1 base from J, leaving 19 bases between. The germline V gene has CDR1 SQVTM and CDR2 ANQGSEA. This CDR3 is built from 15 residues. This sequence joins TRBV29-1 and TRBJ2-5, with a tentative D call TRBD1 (6 bases). This material consisted of peripheral blood, taken on day 0 of AZD1222 vaccination. The source of this sequence is an adult in good health. As DNA, the CDR3 is TGCAGCGGTGCTTGGGGCGGACAGCCCCAAGAGACCCAGTACTTC. Its translation is CSGAWGGQPQETQYF.